Included here is one T cell receptor (beta chain) sequence, with context. Its antigen is undetermined. The V end was cut by 7 bases, the J end by 4 bases, with 11 bases between. This CDR3 contains 13 residues. CDR1 ENHRY and CDR2 SYGVKD come from the germline V gene. Blood was sampled at baseline, cycle 4 day 1, and cycle 7 day 1. This specimen belongs to a study of OX40 agonist ivuxolimab in advanced cancers. Study-level findings and limits: The specificity for antigen of the expanded peripheral T cells was not determined.

Method: immunoSEQ multiplex PCR; TCRdb's copy keeps in-frame clones and lacks some. Of 94,000 or so clones in the sample, around 84% were seen once. This sequence joins TRBV10-3 and TRBJ2-1, with a weak D call TRBD2 (6 bases). The TCR originated in an adult with an advanced solid tumor such as melanoma, head and neck, liver or kidney cancer. The sequencing used CD4+ or CD8+ T cells sorted from blood, collected in a trial of the OX40 agonist ivuxolimab. The CDR3 DNA reads as TGTGCCATCACCAGCGGGCAGTACAATGAGCAGTTCTTC. This sequence encodes CAITSGQYNEQFF.